This T cell receptor beta chain comes out of a study of OX40 agonist ivuxolimab in advanced cancers. At the level of the study: Mean age about 60 years, range about 23 to 80; around 80% male. Points from the study as a whole: CD8+ T cells (on average) carried more expanded clones than CD4+ T cells. There was clonal expansion of CD4+ and CD8+ blood T cells by week 6 at 0.1 to 3.0 mg/kg.

Points on this clone: Its antigen remains unidentified.

Using immunoSEQ multiplex PCR, the repertoire was profiled, and TCRdb retains in-frame clones only, with some absent. Among tens of thousands of clones listed, around 92% were seen once. Germline loops: CDR1 SGDLS, CDR2 YYNGEE. This CDR3 has 14 amino acids. V lost 0 bases to trimming and J lost 6 bases, with 13 bases between them. The sequencing here drew on CD4+ or CD8+ T cells sorted from blood, taken in a trial of the OX40 agonist ivuxolimab. This sequence originates from an adult with an advanced solid tumor such as melanoma, head and neck, liver or kidney cancer. This sequence joins TRBV9 and TRBJ2-7; a possible D gene is TRBD2 (6 bases). The CDR3 DNA follows: TGTGCCAGCAGCGTAGAAGCGGGTGGTGGCGAGCAGTACTTC. Its translation: CASSVEAGGGEQYF.